Given below is one T cell receptor beta chain in context. The data are from a study of tumour-infiltrating T cells in Burkitt lymphoma. Across the whole study: Repertoire clonality predicted overall and progression-free survival.

CDR1 and CDR2 (germline): SNHLY, FYNNEI. V dropped 10 bases and J dropped 1; count of bases not matched to a gene: 17. The length of the CDR3 is 18 residues. Produced via immunoSEQ multiplex PCR; TCRdb's table is partial and in-frame only. The sample carries approximately 15,000 clones, 30% recorded once. This TCR was sampled from a human donor with diffuse large B-cell lymphoma. V is TRBV2 and J is TRBJ2-3, with TRBD2 matching over 10 bases. Sample: tumor tissue. CDR3 sequence: CATGSSGSVGTRTDTQYF. In DNA, the CDR3 is TGTGCCACCGGGTCTAGCGGGAGTGTGGGGACCCGCACAGATACGCAGTATTTT.